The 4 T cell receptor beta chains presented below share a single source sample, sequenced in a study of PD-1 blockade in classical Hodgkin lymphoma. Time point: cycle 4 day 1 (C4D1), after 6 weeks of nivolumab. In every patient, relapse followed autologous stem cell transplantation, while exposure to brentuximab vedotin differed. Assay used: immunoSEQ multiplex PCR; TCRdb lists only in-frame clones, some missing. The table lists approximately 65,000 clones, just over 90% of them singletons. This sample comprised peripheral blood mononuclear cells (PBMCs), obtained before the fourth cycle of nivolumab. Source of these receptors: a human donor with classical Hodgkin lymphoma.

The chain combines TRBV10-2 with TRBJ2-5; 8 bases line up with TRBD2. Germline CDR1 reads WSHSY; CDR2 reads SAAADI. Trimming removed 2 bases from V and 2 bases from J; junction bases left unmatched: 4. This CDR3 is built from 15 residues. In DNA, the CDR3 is TGCGCCAGCAGTGAGATGGCGGGGGGTCAAGAGACCCAGTACTTC. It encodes CASSEMAGGQETQYF.

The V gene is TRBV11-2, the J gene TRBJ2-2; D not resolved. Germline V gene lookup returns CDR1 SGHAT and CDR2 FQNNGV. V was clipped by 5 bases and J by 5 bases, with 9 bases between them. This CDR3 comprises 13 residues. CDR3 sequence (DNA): TGTGCCAGCAGCCAACCTGGTACCGGGGAGCTGTTTTTT. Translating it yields CASSQPGTGELFF.

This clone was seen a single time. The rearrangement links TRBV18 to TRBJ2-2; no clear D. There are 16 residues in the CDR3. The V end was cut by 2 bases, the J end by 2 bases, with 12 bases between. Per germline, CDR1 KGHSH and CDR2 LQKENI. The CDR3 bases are TGTGCCAGCTCACCAATCGTAGGATTCAACACCGGGGAGCTGTTTTTT. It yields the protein CASSPIVGFNTGELFF. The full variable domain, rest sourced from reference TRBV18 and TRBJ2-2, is NAGVMQNPRHLVRRRGQEARLRCSPMKGHSHVYWYRQLPEEGLKFMVYLQKENIIDESGMPKERFSAEFPKEGPSILRIQQVVRGDSAAYFCASSPIVGFNTGELFFGEGSRLTVL.

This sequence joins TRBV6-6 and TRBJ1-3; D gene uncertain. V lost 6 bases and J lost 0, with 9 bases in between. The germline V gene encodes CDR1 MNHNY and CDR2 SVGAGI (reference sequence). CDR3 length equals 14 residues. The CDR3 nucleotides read TGTGCCAGCAGAAAACAAGACTCTGGAAACACCATATATTTT. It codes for CASRKQDSGNTIYF.